This entry lists 30 T cell receptor beta chains sequenced from one sample in a study of T cell responses to AZD1222 COVID-19 vaccine. Using immunoSEQ multiplex PCR, the repertoire was profiled, and TCRdb retains in-frame clones only, with some absent. Here the sample spans some 130,000 clones, roughly 93% being singletons. Sequenced here: peripheral blood, sampled 28 days after the second AZD1222 dose. The receptors stem from an adult who received the AZD1222 COVID-19 vaccine.

This chain links TRBV9 with TRBJ2-7; TRBD2 might be the D (6 bases). The V end was cut by 4 bases, the J end by 2 bases, with 16 bases between. Germline loops: CDR1 SGDLS, CDR2 YYNGEE. CDR3 size: 15 residues. CDR3 amino acids: CASSPRGSGTYEQYF. The CDR3 DNA follows: TGTGCCAGCAGCCCCCGGGGTAGCGGTACCTACGAGCAGTACTTC. Drawing the rest from reference TRBV9 and TRBJ2-7, the complete variable domain is DSGVTQTPKHLITATGQRVTLRCSPRSGDLSVYWYQQSLDQGLQFLIQYYNGEERAKGNILERFSAQQFPDLHSELNLSSLELGDSALYFCASSPRGSGTYEQYFGPGTRLTVT.

This sequence joins TRBV9 and TRBJ2-3; 10 bases match TRBD2. V lost 3 bases and J lost 2; bases outside the gene matches: 18. The CDR3 sequence is 20 residues long. Germline assignment: CDR1 SGDLS and CDR2 YYNGEE. The CDR3 DNA reads as TGTGCCAGCAGCGCCACGTCCGGGTCTAGCGGGAGATGGGACACAGATACGCAGTATTTT. This encodes CASSATSGSSGRWDTDTQYF.

This clone appeared a few times. The chain has TRBV4-1 and TRBJ2-3; 7 bases match TRBD2. The CDR3 spans 20 residues. V trimming: 0 bases; J trimming: 0 bases; junction bases outside the gene matches: 15. Germline assignment: CDR1 MGHRA and CDR2 YSYEKL. Written as DNA, the CDR3 is TGCGCCAGCAGCCAAGAAACGCTCGGGTCACTAGCGACTAGCACAGATACGCAGTATTTT. It yields the protein CASSQETLGSLATSTDTQYF.

This clone was seen a few times. The rearrangement links TRBV5-6 to TRBJ1-3, with 7 bases aligning to TRBD1. V lost 2 bases to trimming and J lost 2 bases; unmatched junction nucleotides: 10. Germline V gene data show CDR1 as SGHDT and CDR2 as YYEEEE. There are 17 residues in the CDR3. The CDR3 coding sequence is TGTGCCAGCAGCTTTCAACCCGCCGACAGGGCTGGAAACACCATATATTTT. Residues: CASSFQPADRAGNTIYF.

This clone showed up just a few times. The chain is built from TRBV4-2 and TRBJ2-3; 8 bases match TRBD1. The V gene's germline CDR1 is LGHNA and CDR2 YNFKEQ. Trimming took 3 bases from V and 2 from J; bases not matched to a gene: 10. The length of the CDR3 is 17 residues. DNA for the CDR3: TGTGCCAGCAGCCAGGCCGCAGGGGGCAGGACCACAGATACGCAGTATTTT. Its protein is CASSQAAGGRTTDTQYF.

The chain uses TRBV30 and TRBJ1-6; D may be TRBD1 (5 bases). V dropped 3 bases and J dropped 10 bases, with 10 bases sitting between them. The germline V gene encodes CDR1 GTSNPN and CDR2 SVGIG (reference sequence). The CDR3 consists of 12 residues. CDR3 protein: CAWRGVQSPLHF. DNA for the CDR3: TGTGCCTGGAGGGGGGTTCAATCACCCCTCCACTTT.

The genes are TRBV4-1 and TRBJ2-7; 12 bases fit TRBD2. CDR1 is MGHRA, CDR2 YSYEKL, per germline. The CDR3 contains 16 residues. V shed 4 bases, J shed 7 bases, and the junction held 11 bases outside the gene matches. CDR3 loop: CASSRGWASGREEQYF. The DNA for the CDR3 is TGCGCCAGCAGCCGCGGATGGGCTAGCGGGAGGGAGGAGCAGTACTTC.

The J gene is TRBJ1-3, the V gene TRBV9; possible D gene TRBD1, 5 bases. V dropped 0 bases and J dropped 8 bases, with 12 bases sitting between them. Per germline, CDR1 SGDLS and CDR2 YYNGEE. The CDR3 has 14 residues. As DNA, the CDR3 is TGTGCCAGCAGCGTAGGGCAGGGATTGGACACCATATATTTT. This translates into CASSVGQGLDTIYF.

The chain is built from TRBV7-2 and TRBJ2-2; TRBD2 matches 9 bases. Germline loops: CDR1 SGHTA, CDR2 FQGNSA. The length of the CDR3 is 14 residues. V lost 5 bases and J lost 6; bases outside the gene matches: 4. Here the CDR3 DNA reads TGTGCCAGCAGCCCAGGACTAGCGTCCGGGGAGCTGTTTTTT. Translating gives CASSPGLASGELFF.

The rearrangement links TRBV4-1 to TRBJ1-2; 7 nucleotides agree with TRBD1. The CDR3 loop spans 16 amino acids. Germline trimming cut 0 bases from V and 6 bases from J; bases unmatched to any gene: 10. Germline V lookup: CDR1 MGHRA, CDR2 YSYEKL. This CDR3 is CASSQDHRQGINGYTF. CDR3 in DNA: TGCGCCAGCAGCCAAGATCACCGACAGGGTATTAATGGCTACACCTTC.

The V and J genes are TRBV7-2 and TRBJ2-7; D remains ambiguous. The CDR3 length is 11 residues. Trimming stripped 5 bases from V and 2 bases from J, with 4 bases between. In germline, CDR1 is SGHTA, CDR2 FQGNSA. The CDR3 DNA reads as TGTGCCAGCAGCCCGGCCTACGAGCAGTACTTC. This gives the protein CASSPAYEQYF.

The V and J genes are TRBV6-5 and TRBJ1-2; 9 bases line up with TRBD1. Trimming cost V 0 bases and J 7 bases; bases outside gene matches: 9. The CDR3 length is 16 residues. The V gene's germline CDR1 is MNHEY and CDR2 SVGAGI. CDR3 nucleotide sequence: TGTGCCAGCAGTTACTCTGCCCAGGGGACAGGGTCTGGCTACACCTTC. Residues: CASSYSAQGTGSGYTF.

The V gene is TRBV11-2, the J gene TRBJ1-5, with D possibly being TRBD1 (5 bases). From germline, CDR1 is SGHAT and CDR2 FQNNGV. The V end was cut by 1 base, the J end by 7 bases, with 14 bases between. CDR3 length equals 15 residues. The CDR3 DNA follows: TGTGCCAGCAGCTTAGTGGCAGGGATAGAGCAGCCCCAGCATTTT. This gives the protein CASSLVAGIEQPQHF.

The chain has TRBV10-3 and TRBJ2-5; D possibly corresponds to TRBD2 (6 bases). Trimming took off 6 bases at V and 5 bases at J, with 10 bases between the two ends. The CDR3 has 12 amino acids. Germline V gene sequence: CDR1 ENHRY, CDR2 SYGVKD. This CDR3 reads CAIRGTGETQYF. The CDR3 nucleotides read TGTGCCATCAGAGGGACTGGGGAGACCCAGTACTTC.

The genes are TRBV5-1 and TRBJ2-1, with 7 bases identical to TRBD1. Losses at the gene ends were 5 bases for V and 8 bases for J; bases not matched to a gene: 4. Germline CDR1 SGHRS, CDR2 YFSETQ. The CDR3 length is 12 residues. Here the CDR3 reads CASRSDRDEQFF. The CDR3 bases are TGCGCCAGCAGGTCCGACAGGGATGAGCAGTTCTTC. Filled out from reference TRBV5-1 and TRBJ2-1, the complete variable domain reads KAGVTQTPRYLIKTRGQQVTLSCSPISGHRSVSWYQQTPGQGLQFLFEYFSETQRNKGNFPGRFSGRQFSNSRSEMNVSTLELGDSALYLCASRSDRDEQFFGPGTRLTVL.

V gene TRBV30 combines with J gene TRBJ1-2; perhaps TRBD1 as D (5 bases). V lost 3 bases and J 0 bases, leaving 20 bases between the germline ends. CDR3 size: 17 residues. Looked up from germline, CDR1 is GTSNPN and CDR2 is SVGIG (reference sequence). The CDR3 DNA reads as TGTGCCTGGAGATTATGGCAGGGTGATTCTTCTAACTATGGCTACACCTTC. Its protein product is CAWRLWQGDSSNYGYTF.

This chain links TRBV7-9 with TRBJ1-1, with D possibly matching TRBD1 (5 bases). The ends were cut back, 5 bases at V and 0 bases at J, with 7 bases in the middle. Looked up from germline, CDR1 is SEHNR and CDR2 is FQNEAQ (reference sequence). The length of the CDR3 is 13 residues. CDR3 in amino acids: CASSRGMNTEAFF. The CDR3 nucleotides read TGTGCCAGCAGCCGGGGGATGAACACTGAAGCTTTCTTT.

The gene calls are TRBV11-3 and TRBJ2-7; D not resolved. Germline V gene sequence: CDR1 SGHNT, CDR2 YENEEA. V lost 4 bases and J 1 base, leaving 8 bases between the germline ends. The CDR3 is 13 amino acids. The CDR3 region has the DNA TGTGCCAGCAGCTCTCTTGAATCCTACGAGCAGTACTTC. As protein: CASSSLESYEQYF. The whole variable domain, remainder taken from reference TRBV11-3 and TRBJ2-7, is EAGVVQSPRYKIIEKKQPVAFWCNPISGHNTLYWYLQNLGQGPELLIRYENEEAVDDSQLPKDRFSAERLKGVDSTLKIQPAELGDSAVYLCASSSLESYEQYFGPGTRLTVT.

The chain couples TRBV9 to TRBJ1-2; D remains unclear. Germline V CDR1 and CDR2: SGDLS, YYNGEE. This CDR3 has 13 residues. Trimming left V 1 base short and J 4 bases short, with 8 bases between. The DNA for the CDR3 is TGTGCCAGCAGCGTAAACGGAATCTATGGCTACACCTTC. Protein: CASSVNGIYGYTF.

This chain links TRBV11-2 with TRBJ2-1; D is ambiguous. The CDR3 has 13 residues. The germline CDR1 and CDR2 sequences are SGHAT and FQNNGV. With 5 bases removed from V and 6 bases from J, the gap between germline ends came to 11 bases. CDR3 region: CASSPTTLNEQFF. The DNA for the CDR3 is TGTGCCAGCAGCCCAACAACCCTCAATGAGCAGTTCTTC. Variable domain in full (rest from reference TRBV11-2 and TRBJ2-1): EAGVAQSPRYKIIEKRQSVAFWCNPISGHATLYWYQQILGQGPKLLIQFQNNGVVDDSQLPKDRFSAERLKGVDSTLKIQPAKLEDSAVYLCASSPTTLNEQFFGPGTRLTVL.

This chain uses TRBV20-1 with TRBJ1-2; 8 nucleotides align to TRBD1. The CDR3 totals 11 residues. Per germline, CDR1 DFQATT and CDR2 SNEGSKA (reference sequence). Trimming at V came to 2 bases and at J to 12 bases, leaving 5 bases not matched to a gene. The chain's CDR3 is CSARQDRVDTF. The CDR3 nucleotides read TGCAGTGCTAGACAGGACAGGGTCGACACCTTC.

This chain joins TRBV28 and TRBJ2-7; D uncertain. CDR3 length: 14 residues. With 1 base removed from V and 3 bases from J, the gap between germline ends came to 10 bases. Germline CDR1 is MDHEN and CDR2 is SYDVKM. CDR3 protein: CASSLSAAFYEQYF. In DNA form, the CDR3 reads TGTGCCAGCAGTTTATCTGCGGCCTTCTACGAGCAGTACTTC. Full variable domain (outside the CDR3, taken from reference TRBV28 and TRBJ2-7): DVKVTQSSRYLVKRTGEKVFLECVQDMDHENMFWYRQDPGLGLRLIYFSYDVKMKEKGDIPEGYSVSREKKERFSLILESASTNQTSMYLCASSLSAAFYEQYFGPGTRLTVT.

This chain joins TRBV15 and TRBJ1-4, with D hard to call. The CDR3 sequence is 15 residues long. Germline CDR1 reads LNHNV; CDR2 reads YYDKDF (reference sequence). Trimming took off 3 bases at V and 2 bases at J, with 10 bases between the two ends. Written as DNA, the CDR3 is TGTGCCACCAGCAGGCCACAGTCCACTAATGAAAAACTGTTTTTT. It translates to CATSRPQSTNEKLFF.

This clone was picked up one time. The chain employs TRBV5-1 and TRBJ2-5, with D hard to call. The CDR3 length is 12 residues. The germline V gene has CDR1 SGHRS and CDR2 YFSETQ. V gave up 0 bases and J gave up 4 bases, with 4 bases separating them. The CDR3 nucleotides read TGCGCCAGCAGCTTGGAATCAGAGACCCAGTACTTC. This encodes CASSLESETQYF.

The V call is TRBV28, the J call TRBJ1-5; possible D gene TRBD1, 5 bases. Germline CDR1 MDHEN, CDR2 SYDVKM. CDR3 length: 15 residues. Trimming shortened V by 5 bases and J by 0 bases, and 11 bases separated the two germline ends. As DNA, the CDR3 is TGTGCCAGCAGTCAGGCAGGGTATAGCAATCAGCCCCAGCATTTT. Amino acid sequence: CASSQAGYSNQPQHF.

V gene TRBV5-5 combines with J gene TRBJ1-1; D may be TRBD1 (6 bases). Germline V gives CDR1 SGHKS, CDR2 YYEKEE (reference sequence). With 4 bases removed from V and 0 bases from J, the gap between germline ends came to 19 bases. The CDR3 runs 17 residues. The CDR3 DNA follows: TGTGCCAGCAGCCAAATCTGGATGGGGGCTGTGAACACTGAAGCTTTCTTT. Amino acids: CASSQIWMGAVNTEAFF.

The rearrangement joins TRBV27 to TRBJ2-1, with 8 bases that match TRBD2. The ends lost 6 bases at V and 6 bases at J; junction bases unmatched: 10. The length of the CDR3 is 15 residues. Per the germline V gene, CDR1 is MNHEY and CDR2 is SMNVEV (reference sequence). CDR3 amino acids: CASSRPGLEVNEQFF. DNA for the CDR3: TGTGCCAGCAGCAGACCGGGACTAGAGGTCAATGAGCAGTTCTTC.

The V call is TRBV20-1, the J call TRBJ2-7, with 11 bases fitting TRBD2. This CDR3 region has 13 residues. Germline CDR1 DFQATT, CDR2 SNEGSKA (reference sequence). V dropped 3 bases and J dropped 3; count of bases not matched to a gene: 1. As DNA, the CDR3 is TGCAGTGCTAGTCTAGCGGGAGGCTACGAGCAGTACTTC. Protein product: CSASLAGGYEQYF.

J is TRBJ2-1 and V is TRBV11-2; the match to TRBD2 covers 8 bases. The CDR3 extends over 17 amino acids. The V segment lost 3 bases and the J segment 1 base; nucleotides outside the gene matches: 8. Germline CDR1 is SGHAT and CDR2 is FQNNGV. CDR3 DNA sequence: TGTGCCAGCAGCTTCCCTATTACGGGGGGGTCCTACAATGAGCAGTTCTTC. Translation: CASSFPITGGSYNEQFF.

J is TRBJ2-1 and V is TRBV20-1, with TRBD2 matching 7 bases. This CDR3 region has 14 residues. J was trimmed by 0 bases and V by 6 bases; bases with no gene match: 5. Germline CDR1 is DFQATT and CDR2 is SNEGSKA (reference sequence). This CDR3 is CSASRLASYNEQFF. CDR3 bases: TGCAGTGCCAGTCGACTAGCCTCCTACAATGAGCAGTTCTTC.